The source of this T cell receptor (beta chain) is a study of vaccination and CD4 T cells after COVID-19 (dated 2022 in TCRdb). Concerning the study at large: Convalescent patients had a positive SARS-CoV-2 result on nasal swab PCR, and of these patients, some 10 had mild disease and one had severe disease. The convalescent cohort included six males and four females, with two Hispanic individuals, seven Caucasians, two Asians and one multiracial person. Participants got two doses of the Pfizer-BioNTech BNT162b2 vaccine (n=8) or two doses of the Moderna mRNA-1273 vaccine (n=2). Post-COVID blood samples from convalescent patients were collected a median of 101 days after diagnosis, with a range of roughly 30 to 170 days. The time from the second vaccine dose to post-vaccine blood sampling had a median of around 72 days and ranged from about 14 to 241 days. Overlapping spike peptide pools from SARS-CoV-2 and from the common cold coronaviruses HCoV-NL63, HCoV-OC43 and HCoV-229E were used as culture stimuli. Control cultures used a CEFX viral epitope pool as positive control, an HIV-1 Nef peptide pool as negative control, or no peptide. In approximately ten COVID-19 convalescent patients and a handful of infection-naive healthy vaccine recipients, the spike-specific CD4+ TCR repertoire before mRNA vaccination was compared with the repertoire after mRNA vaccination. What the work shows at the level of the full study, not this receptor alone: Of the vaccine-specific clones found in convalescent patients, nearly all (304 of 307) were mono-reactive for SARS-CoV-2 spike instead of being cross-reactive with common cold coronaviruses. The study included relatively few convalescent patients and did not analyze early timepoints after natural infection. Among convalescent patients, a median about 86% of the SARS-CoV-2-reactive clones seen after vaccination appeared only after vaccination, which suggests priming specific to the vaccine. The median number of SARS-CoV-2-reactive clonotypes rose from 20 to 25 after infection to 30 to 45 after vaccination, but the change was not significant.

Details on this clonotype: Its antigen remains undetermined. No clone much larger than this one lies a single base away; base qualities are absent.

The treatment or condition label, read with the paper, signifies: approximately 9-day PBMC culture with coronavirus spike peptide pools or control peptides (ViraFEST assay). The ViraFEST assay was used in the study, in which antigen-specific T cells were expanded with peptide pools and expanded clonotypes were subsequently identified by TCR sequencing. The positive SARS-CoV-2 PCR tests of the convalescent patients were dated from March to December 2020, before the Alpha, Beta and Delta variants emerged in the United States. Each well held more than 1.5 million PBMCs cultured in IMDM containing roughly 5.4% human AB serum and approximately 9.6 IU/ml IL-2, with around 9.2 ug/ml peptide pools added. On days 3 and 7, half of the culture medium was replaced with fresh IL-2-containing medium. After approximately 10 days of culture, CD4+ T cells were isolated by negative selection using the EasySep CD4+ T cell isolation kit. Ficoll-Paque Plus gradient centrifugation was used to isolate PBMCs from whole blood, and the isolated PBMCs were then either used fresh or cryopreserved at -140C. Triplicate wells were generally used for each culture condition.

Libraries were prepared through PCR. At the Johns Hopkins FTIC core, DNA from the cultured CD4+ T cells underwent TCR sequencing with the Oncomine TCR Beta short-read assay. The QIAamp micro DNA kit was used to extract genomic DNA from the cultured CD4+ T cells. Oncomine TCR Beta libraries made from cultured CD4+ T cells were pooled using unique dual indexes and sequenced on an Illumina iSeq 100. In the authors' own workflow: Non-productive sequences were removed, and CDR3s that did not start with C, did not end with F or W, or were shorter than 7 amino acids were discarded. The MANAFEST web application identified antigen-specific clonotypes by comparing peptide-stimulated wells against reference wells and other culture wells. To be called positive, a clone needed an FDR below 0.05, an odds ratio above 5, and a productive frequency above 0.1% in at least two of three replicate wells. A clonotype was classed as cross-reactive if the clonotype showed significant expansion both in SARS-CoV-2 spike wells and in at least one common cold coronavirus spike condition. Using R version 3.6.1, CDR3 homology was evaluated through Levenshtein distances (stringdist) along with unrooted phylogenetic trees (ape). In-frame beta chains were kept once TCRdb had trimmed the public reads at Q25 with fastp and called clones with MiXCR. Entries that share a CDR3 protein sequence are merged under the most common genes and DNA. These V and J calls originate from TCRdb's pipeline instead of the authors' own analysis. The sample has almost 5,500 distinct CDR3 sequences on record, approximately 71% of them singletons. Around 20% of the sample is held by the ten biggest clonotypes.

The sequence came from a human donor who had recovered from COVID-19. Sequencing used CD4+ T cells from blood, cultured in vitro.

This receptor carries the CDR3 CASSLARWRGSGGNEQFF. The DNA reads as follows: TGTGCCAGCAGCTTAGCCCGCTGGAGGGGGAGCGGTGGCAATGAGCAGTTCTTC. The chain is encoded by TRBV11-2 joined to TRBJ2-1, with a tentative D call of TRBD1 or TRBD2, each matching 6 bases. From the germline V gene, CDR1 is SGHAT and CDR2 is FQNNGV. Including cysteine and phenylalanine, the CDR3 has 18 amino acids. Only the CDR3 region is kept as DNA, spanning 54 bases read in frame from base 1. The junction shows trimming of 1 base on V and 6 bases on J, plus 22 bases between the germline ends.